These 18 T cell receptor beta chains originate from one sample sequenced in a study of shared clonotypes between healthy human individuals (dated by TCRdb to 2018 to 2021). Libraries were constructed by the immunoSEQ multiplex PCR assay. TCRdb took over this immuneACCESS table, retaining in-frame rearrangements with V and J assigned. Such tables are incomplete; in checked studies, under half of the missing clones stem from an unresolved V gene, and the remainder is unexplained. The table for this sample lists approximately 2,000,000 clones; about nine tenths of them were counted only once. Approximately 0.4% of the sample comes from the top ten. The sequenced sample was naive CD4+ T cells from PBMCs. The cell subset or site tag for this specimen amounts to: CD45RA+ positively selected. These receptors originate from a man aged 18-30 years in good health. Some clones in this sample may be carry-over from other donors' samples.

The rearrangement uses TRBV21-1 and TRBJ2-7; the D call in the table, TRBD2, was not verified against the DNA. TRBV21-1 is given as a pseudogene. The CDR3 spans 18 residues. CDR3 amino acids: CASSKAGLPRTSSYEQYF. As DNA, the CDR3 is TGTGCCAGCAGCAAAGCGGGCCTCCCAAGGACTAGTTCCTACGAGCAGTACTTC.

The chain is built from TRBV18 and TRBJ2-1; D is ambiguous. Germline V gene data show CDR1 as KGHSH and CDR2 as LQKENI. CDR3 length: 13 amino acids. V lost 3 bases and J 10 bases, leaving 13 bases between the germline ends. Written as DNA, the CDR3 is TGTGCCAGCTCACCCTCGGCCACTATCGAGCAGTTCTTC. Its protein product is CASSPSATIEQFF.

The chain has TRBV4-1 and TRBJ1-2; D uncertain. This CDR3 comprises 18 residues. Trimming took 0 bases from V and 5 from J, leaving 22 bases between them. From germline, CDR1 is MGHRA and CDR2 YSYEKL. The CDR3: CASSQDPSYLGSLYGYTF. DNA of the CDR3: TGCGCCAGCAGCCAAGATCCTTCCTATCTTGGGAGCTTGTATGGCTACACCTTC.

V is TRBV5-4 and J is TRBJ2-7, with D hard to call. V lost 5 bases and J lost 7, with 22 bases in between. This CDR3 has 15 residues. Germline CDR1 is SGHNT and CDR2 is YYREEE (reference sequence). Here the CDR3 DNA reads TGTGCCAGCAGAAACGTTGGGCAGGCCCTGGGGGAGCAGTACTTC. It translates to CASRNVGQALGEQYF.

Here the CDR3 reads CASSIEAEAFF. In DNA, the CDR3 is TGTGCCAGTAGTATCGAAGCTGAAGCTTTCTTT. The J gene is TRBJ1-1, the V gene TRBV19; D is unclear. The CDR3 sequence is 11 residues long. V gave up 3 bases and J gave up 6 bases, with 5 bases separating them. Per the germline V gene, CDR1 is LNHDA and CDR2 is SQIVND (reference sequence).

The CDR3 loop is CASSLLPSSGSSYEQYF. The CDR3 DNA is TGTGCCAGCAGCTTACTCCCCAGTAGCGGGAGCTCCTACGAGCAGTACTTC. The rearrangement links TRBV7-3 to TRBJ2-7, with TRBD2 matching over 9 bases. CDR1 is SGHTA and CDR2 is FQGTGA in the germline V gene. The CDR3 loop spans 17 amino acids. V lost 2 bases, J lost 0 bases, and 8 bases stayed unmatched.

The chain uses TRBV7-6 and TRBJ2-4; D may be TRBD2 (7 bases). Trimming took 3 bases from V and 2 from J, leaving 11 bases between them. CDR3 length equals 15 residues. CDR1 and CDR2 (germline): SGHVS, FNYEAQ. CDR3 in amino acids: CASSLGGGSKNIQYF. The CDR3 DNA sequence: TGTGCCAGCAGCTTGGGAGGGGGGTCCAAAAACATTCAGTACTTC.

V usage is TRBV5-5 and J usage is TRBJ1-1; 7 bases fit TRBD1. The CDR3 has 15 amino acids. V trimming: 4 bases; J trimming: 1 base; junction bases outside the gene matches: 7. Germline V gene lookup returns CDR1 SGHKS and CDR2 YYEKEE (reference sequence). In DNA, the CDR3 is TGTGCCAGCAGCGCACCGGGACAGAAGAACACTGAAGCTTTCTTT. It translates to CASSAPGQKNTEAFF.

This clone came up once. As DNA, the CDR3 is TGCAGCGTTGGAGGGACAGGTCGGTTTTATGATGGCTACACCTTC. As protein: CSVGGTGRFYDGYTF. The chain recombines TRBV29-1 with TRBJ1-2, with 8 bases aligning to TRBD1. With V trimmed by 4 bases and J by 6 bases, 13 bases remained unmatched. The CDR3 has 15 residues. Germline CDR1 and CDR2: SQVTM and ANQGSEA.

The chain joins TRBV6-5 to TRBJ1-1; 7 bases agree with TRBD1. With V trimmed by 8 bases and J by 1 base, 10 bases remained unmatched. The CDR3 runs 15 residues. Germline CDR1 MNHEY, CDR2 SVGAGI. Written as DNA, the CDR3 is TGTGCCAGCGAGGACAGGACCCGGCGGAACACTGAAGCTTTCTTT. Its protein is CASEDRTRRNTEAFF.

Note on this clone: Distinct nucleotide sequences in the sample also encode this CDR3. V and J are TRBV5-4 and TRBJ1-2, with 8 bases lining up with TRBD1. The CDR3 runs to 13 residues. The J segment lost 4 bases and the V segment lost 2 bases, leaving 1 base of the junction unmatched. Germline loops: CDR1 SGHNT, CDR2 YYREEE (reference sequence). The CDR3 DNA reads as TGTGCCAGCAGCTTCGGACAGGGCTATGGCTACACCTTC. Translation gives CASSFGQGYGYTF.

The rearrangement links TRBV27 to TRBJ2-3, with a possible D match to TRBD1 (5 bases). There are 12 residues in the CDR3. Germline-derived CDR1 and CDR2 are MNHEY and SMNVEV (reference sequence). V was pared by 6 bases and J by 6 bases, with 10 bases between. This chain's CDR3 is CASRNRWDTQYF. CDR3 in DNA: TGTGCCAGCAGGAACAGGTGGGATACGCAGTATTTT.

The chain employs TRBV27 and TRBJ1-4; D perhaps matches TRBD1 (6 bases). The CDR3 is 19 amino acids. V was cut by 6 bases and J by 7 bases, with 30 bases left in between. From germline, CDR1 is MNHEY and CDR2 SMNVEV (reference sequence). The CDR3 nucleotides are TGTGCCAGCAGGCCCCCTACCCGGGACATTTGGGGAATGGGTGAAAAACTGTTTTTT. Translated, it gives CASRPPTRDIWGMGEKLFF.

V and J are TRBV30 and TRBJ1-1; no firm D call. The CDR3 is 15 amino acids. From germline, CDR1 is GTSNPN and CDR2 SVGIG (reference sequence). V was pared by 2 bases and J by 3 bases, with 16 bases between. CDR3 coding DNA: TGTGCCTGGAGTCCTAGATCCGGGAGAGACACTGAAGCTTTCTTT. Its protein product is CAWSPRSGRDTEAFF. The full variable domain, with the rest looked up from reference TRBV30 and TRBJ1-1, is SQTIHQWPATLVQPVGSPLSLECTVEGTSNPNLYWYRQAAGRGLQLLFYSVGIGQISSEVPQNLSASRPQDRQFILSSKKLLLSDSGFYLCAWSPRSGRDTEAFFGQGTRLTVV.

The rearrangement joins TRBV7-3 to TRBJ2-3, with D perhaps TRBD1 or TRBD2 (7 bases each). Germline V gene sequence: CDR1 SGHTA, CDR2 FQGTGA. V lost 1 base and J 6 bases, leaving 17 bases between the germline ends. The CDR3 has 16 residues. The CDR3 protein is CASSLNPQGGQDTQYF. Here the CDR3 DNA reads TGTGCCAGCAGCTTAAATCCCCAGGGGGGGCAGGATACGCAGTATTTT.

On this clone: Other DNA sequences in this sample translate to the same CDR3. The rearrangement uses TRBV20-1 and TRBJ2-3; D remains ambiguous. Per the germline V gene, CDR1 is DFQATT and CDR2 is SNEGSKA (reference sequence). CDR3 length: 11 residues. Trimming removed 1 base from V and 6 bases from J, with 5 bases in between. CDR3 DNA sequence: TGCAGTGCTAGAGTGTCGGATACGCAGTATTTT. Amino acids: CSARVSDTQYF.

The CDR3 nucleotides are TGTGCCAGCAGCCACTTCGCCAGGGATGGCTACGAGCAGTACTTC. Its translation is CASSHFARDGYEQYF. This chain connects TRBV7-2 to TRBJ2-7, with D possibly TRBD1 on 5 matching bases. The germline V gene has CDR1 SGHTA and CDR2 FQGNSA. Trimming left V 5 bases short and J 3 bases short, with 17 bases between. CDR3 length: 15 amino acids.

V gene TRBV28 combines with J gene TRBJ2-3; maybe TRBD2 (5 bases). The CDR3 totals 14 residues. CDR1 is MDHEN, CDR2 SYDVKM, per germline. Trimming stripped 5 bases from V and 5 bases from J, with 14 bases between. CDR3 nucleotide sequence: TGTGCCAGCAGTCCAGGAGGAGTGGGAGATACGCAGTATTTT. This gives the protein CASSPGGVGDTQYF.